This T cell receptor (beta chain) stems from a study of cytomegalovirus exposure and HLA in healthy donors. Primers for the PCR totalled 60 Vbeta and 13 Jbeta. The method was immunoSEQ multiplex PCR; TCRdb's version includes in-frame clones alone and lacks a portion of them. Of fewer than 200,000 clones in the sample, more than 80% were seen once. Sequenced sample: PBMCs. The TCR originated in a woman under 30 in good health and CMV-seronegative.

CDR3 sequence reads: CASSSGQGGWQQPQHF. CDR3 in DNA: TGTGCCAGCAGCTCCGGACAGGGGGGTTGGCAGCAGCCCCAGCATTTT. The rearrangement joins TRBV13 to TRBJ1-5; 10 bases line up with TRBD1. Germline values: CDR1 PRHDT, CDR2 FYEKMQ (reference sequence). V dropped 4 bases and J dropped 7; count of bases not matched to a gene: 10. CDR3 size: 16 residues.